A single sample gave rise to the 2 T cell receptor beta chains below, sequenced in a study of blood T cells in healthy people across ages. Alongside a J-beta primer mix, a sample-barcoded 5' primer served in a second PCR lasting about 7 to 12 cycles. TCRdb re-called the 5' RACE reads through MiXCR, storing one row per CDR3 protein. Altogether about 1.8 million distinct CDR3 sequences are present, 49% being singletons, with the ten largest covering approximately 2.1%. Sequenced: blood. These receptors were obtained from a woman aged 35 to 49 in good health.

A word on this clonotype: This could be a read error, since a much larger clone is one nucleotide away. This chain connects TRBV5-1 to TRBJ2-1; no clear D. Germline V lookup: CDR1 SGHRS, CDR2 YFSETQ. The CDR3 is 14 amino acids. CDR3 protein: CASSLTSSYNGQFF. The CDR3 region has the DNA TGCGCCAGCAGCTTGACAAGCTCCTACAATGGGCAGTTCTTC.

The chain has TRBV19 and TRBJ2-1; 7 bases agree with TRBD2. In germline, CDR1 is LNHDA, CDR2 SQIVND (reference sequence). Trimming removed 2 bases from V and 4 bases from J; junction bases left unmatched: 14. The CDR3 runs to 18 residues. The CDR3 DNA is TGTGCCAGTAGTATAATAAGGAGAAGCGGGGTCCGTTACAATGAGCAGTTCTTC. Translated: CASSIIRRSGVRYNEQFF.